The sequence of this T cell receptor beta chain was determined in a study of blood T cells in healthy people across ages. Study-wide findings and caveats: Versus aged donors, long-lived donors had higher diversity and more naive CD4+ cells. TCR beta diversity tracked closely with naive T cell percentage. PBMCs went unsorted, and a conclusive naive versus antigen-experienced comparison was therefore prevented. A roughly linear fall in TCR beta diversity per million T cells was seen with increasing age.

Germline CDR1 reads LGHDT; CDR2 reads YNNKEL (reference sequence). The V end was cut by 5 bases, the J end by 4 bases, with 14 bases between. The CDR3 runs 14 residues. For the second PCR, which ran for 7 to 11 cycles, a sample-barcoded 5' primer and a J-beta primer mix were used. Each CDR3 protein gets one entry after TCRdb re-called the 5' RACE reads with MiXCR. The sample contains hundreds of thousands of distinct CDR3 sequences, around three fifths of which appear only once. In its sample, this clonotype was seen a few times. The antigen is not known. V and J are TRBV3-1 and TRBJ2-5; possible D gene TRBD2, 6 bases. This sequence was found in a man aged 35-49 years in good health. Sequenced input: blood. The CDR3 DNA follows: TGTGCCAGCAGCGCTACGGGAGAGGGAGAGACCCAGTACTTC. The encoded protein is CASSATGEGETQYF.